This T cell receptor (beta chain) was captured by sequencing in a study of tumor-infiltrating lymphocytes in glioblastoma multiforme (dated by TCRdb to 2015 to 2018). Broadly, across the study: The study tested whether intratumoral genomic heterogeneity fosters TIL diversity by jointly investigating somatic mutations, TIL diversity and immune response activity. The full study reports these points: T cells were not sorted into functional subsets, and such sorting was noted by the authors as a future improvement. Because T cells carry unequal numbers of TCR transcripts, RNA-based TCR sequencing may distort clone frequencies. Only one glioblastoma patient was included in the TCR and somatic mutation analysis, limiting generalizability.

Counted from cysteine to phenylalanine, this CDR3 has 13 amino acids. Of all the DNA, just the CDR3 is kept, 39 bases in frame from base 1. As encoded in the germline V gene, CDR1 is MNHEY while CDR2 is SVGAGI. TCRB libraries were built from RNA via three nested multiplex PCR rounds using a modified ARM-PCR protocol with multiple V-beta primers and a C-beta primer. ProtoScript II Reverse Transcriptase and a C-beta primer were used to synthesize TCRB-specific cDNA from 0.4 to 0.6 ug total RNA. The description of the TCRB libraries did not mention any unique molecular identifiers. In the third PCR, barcodes and adapters were added over about 23 cycles with Deep VentR (exo-) polymerase, after which 250-500 bp bands were gel purified. TCRB libraries were sequenced with 250 bp paired-end reads on an Illumina HiSeq 2500. The paper's data handling went like this. Trimmomatic was used to clean reads, FLASH to merge reads, MiGEC to assign V, D and J segments, and VDJtools to perform the analysis. Repertoire diversity was measured using the Shannon-Wiener diversity index, which was calculated with VDJtools. The public reads were reanalyzed by TCRdb: fastp trimming at Q25, MiXCR alignment, in-frame beta chains only. Rows with one shared CDR3 protein collapse into an entry with the most common genes and DNA. TCRdb, rather than the study authors, made the V and J calls. In all, the sample holds about 32,000 distinct CDR3 sequences, and approximately 66% of those were seen once. Of the sample, 33% is held by the ten largest clones.

Remarks on this clonotype: Its antigen is currently not known. The junction departs from the called germline gene at one end, perhaps through a read error.

The AllPrep DNA/RNA mini kit was used to purify genomic DNA and total RNA at the same time from each of the approximately 11 tumor samples. Every RNA sample had an OD 260/280 ratio above 1.9 and an RNA integrity number above 6.5. This TCR came from a male donor with glioblastoma. The sample taken for sequencing was brain tumor tissue. The sequence links TRBV6-5 to TRBJ2-7; the D gene could be TRBD1 or TRBD2, each one agreeing over 5 bases. In nucleotides, the sequence is TGTGCCAGCAGTTACTCCGGGGCGTACGGGCAGTACTTC. Translated, it reads CASSYSGAYGQYF.